A single sample gave rise to the 10 T cell receptor beta chains below, sequenced in a study of beta chain features in type 1 diabetes. Antigen specificity for these receptors is unknown. Whole-study findings and limits: Significant though moderate, a shortening of TCRB CDR3s appeared in all four CD4+ subsets of Type 1 diabetes patients.

Isolated RNA was reverse transcribed in full, so expressed TCRB transcripts were sequenced. Data came from immunoSEQ multiplex PCR; TCRdb stores just in-frame clones and leaves some out. The sample carries 640,000 or so clones, around 15% recorded once. The sample consisted of naive CD4+ T cells from blood. These receptors all stem from a man aged 18 to 29 with type 1 diabetes.

The chain has TRBV15 and TRBJ1-1; TRBD1 agrees at 8 bases. The germline CDR1 and CDR2 sequences are LNHNV and YYDKDF (reference sequence). This CDR3 region has 15 residues. V lost 3 bases and J lost 3; bases outside the gene matches: 6. For the CDR3, the DNA is TGTGCCACCAGCAGGGAGGACAGGGCGGACACTGAAGCTTTCTTT. It specifies CATSREDRADTEAFF.

The rearrangement links TRBV4-1 to TRBJ1-2; possibly TRBD1 for D (5 bases). V lost 2 bases and J lost 2, with 9 bases in between. Looked up from germline, CDR1 is MGHRA and CDR2 is YSYEKL. The length of the CDR3 is 14 residues. This CDR3 is CASSQPDSNYGYTF. The DNA for the CDR3 is TGCGCCAGCAGCCAACCTGACAGCAACTATGGCTACACCTTC.

CDR3 region: CASSLGGSPSETQYF. CDR3 nucleotide sequence: TGTGCCAGCAGCTTGGGGGGGAGCCCTTCAGAGACCCAGTACTTC. The chain couples TRBV6-5 to TRBJ2-5; 7 bases agree with TRBD2. This CDR3 is 15 amino acids long. Germline-derived CDR1 and CDR2 are MNHEY and SVGAGI. The J segment lost 4 bases and the V segment lost 6 bases, leaving 11 bases of the junction unmatched.

This clone was detected only a few times. The chain employs TRBV13 and TRBJ2-3; D call uncertain. The CDR3 is 16 amino acids. The V gene lost 2 bases and the J gene lost 2 bases, with 14 bases spanning the gap. The germline V gene encodes CDR1 PRHDT and CDR2 FYEKMQ (reference sequence). CDR3 DNA: TGTGCCAGCAGCTTACTCACCCGGAAATTCACAGATACGCAGTATTTT. Amino acid sequence: CASSLLTRKFTDTQYF.

This clone turned up a few times. The chain links TRBV29-1 to TRBJ2-3; unclear D gene. CDR1 SQVTM and CDR2 ANQGSEA come from the germline V gene. This CDR3 has 14 amino acids. Trimming left V 1 base short and J 2 bases short, with 10 bases between. The chain's CDR3 is CSVEASTNTDTQYF. CDR3 bases: TGCAGCGTTGAAGCCTCAACCAACACAGATACGCAGTATTTT.

V is TRBV23-1 and J is TRBJ1-3, with unresolved D. TRBV23-1 falls under the ORF class, with uncertain function. Trimming removed 2 bases at V and 3 bases at J, with 8 bases between. The CDR3 is 14 amino acids. The CDR3 bases are TGCGCCAGCAGTCAACAAGGATTTGGAAACACCATATATTTT. It translates to CASSQQGFGNTIYF.

This clone showed up just a few times. The rearrangement joins TRBV29-1 to TRBJ2-5, with 7 bases identical to TRBD1. The germline V gene encodes CDR1 SQVTM and CDR2 ANQGSEA. V shed 7 bases, J shed 1 base, and the junction held 3 bases outside the gene matches. The CDR3 has 12 residues. The CDR3 DNA sequence: TGCAGCGGGGGACAGTTCCAAGAGACCCAGTACTTC. Translated, it gives CSGGQFQETQYF.

This clone was detected a few times. The chain couples TRBV13 to TRBJ2-7, with D perhaps matching TRBD1 or TRBD2 (5 bases each). Germline V gene sequence: CDR1 PRHDT, CDR2 FYEKMQ (reference sequence). The CDR3 has 14 amino acids. The ends were cut back, 10 bases at V and 5 bases at J, with 21 bases in the middle. CDR3 amino acids: CATLRGRPTNEQYF. The CDR3 DNA reads as TGTGCCACCTTGAGGGGCAGGCCTACCAACGAGCAGTACTTC.

This clone came up a few times. Written as DNA, the CDR3 is TGTGCCACCTGTGATTCCTACAATGAGCAGTTCTTC. It specifies CATCDSYNEQFF. The chain has TRBV6-6 and TRBJ2-1; D is undetermined. Trimming took 10 bases from V and 1 from J, leaving 8 bases between them. The germline V gene encodes CDR1 MNHNY and CDR2 SVGAGI (reference sequence). The CDR3 spans 12 residues.

This chain joins TRBV7-9 and TRBJ2-5; D gene uncertain. The CDR3 has 12 amino acids. Deletions cut 5 bases from V and 5 bases from J, with 9 bases between. Germline V lookup: CDR1 SEHNR, CDR2 FQNEAQ (reference sequence). The CDR3 protein is CASSLEVETQYF. The DNA of the CDR3 is TGTGCCAGCAGCCTAGAAGTCGAGACCCAGTACTTC.